Listed below are T cell receptor beta chains from one sample, sequenced in a study of T cell repertoires in cytomegalovirus infection. MiXCR, run by TCRdb on the reads, gives a single entry per CDR3 protein. Here the sample spans around 360,000 distinct CDR3 sequences, around a third being singletons. What these receptors recognize is not known. This specimen was cultured PBMCs, taken from culture after CMV antigen stimulation. These receptors all come from a human donor in good health (CMV status not recorded). Some clones in this sample may be carry-over from other donors' samples. The CDR3 runs from the conserved cysteine through the conserved F or W. A D gene is named only where the DNA matches it firmly. Some rows mark clone size as missing; the rest say once, few, many or name a class of expanded clone.

v_call	j_call	clone_size	d_call	cdr3_aa	cdr3_nt
TRBV7-2	TRBJ2-1	few	-	CASSDRRDEQFF	TGTGCCAGCAGCGATCGACGGGATGAGCAGTTCTTC
TRBV6-6	TRBJ2-5	-	TRBD1	CASSTPGTEIQETQYF	TGTGCCAGCAGCACCCCCGGGACAGAAATTCAAGAGACCCAGTACTTC
TRBV19	TRBJ1-5	few	-	CAIRQGVNQPQHF	TGTGCTATCCGGCAGGGAGTCAATCAGCCCCAGCATTTT
TRBV6-2/TRBV6-3	TRBJ2-5	few	TRBD2	CASTGAGQETQYF	TGTGCCAGCACCGGAGCGGGGCAAGAGACCCAGTACTTC
TRBV7-9	TRBJ1-1	-	TRBD1	CASSQYPRGTGRVTEAFF	TGTGCCAGCAGCCAATACCCCAGAGGGACAGGTCGTGTCACTGAAGCTTTCTTT
TRBV11-3	TRBJ1-3	-	TRBD1	CASSISGQAGNTIYF	TGTGCCAGCAGCATATCAGGACAGGCCGGAAACACCATATATTTT
TRBV20-1	TRBJ1-5	-	-	CSAVGVPSGISPQHF	TGCAGTGCTGTCGGAGTACCAAGTGGGATCAGCCCCCAGCATTTT
TRBV7-2	TRBJ1-5	-	-	CASSLSNNQPQHF	TGTGCCAGCAGCTTATCAAATAATCAGCCCCAGCATTTT
TRBV5-6	TRBJ2-4	few	-	CASSLVLAGSIQYF	TGTGCCAGCAGCTTGGTTCTGGCAGGCAGCATTCAGTACTTC
TRBV7-2	TRBJ2-5	few	TRBD2	CASSLWTSEQETQYF	TGTGCCAGCAGCTTATGGACTAGCGAGCAAGAGACCCAGTACTTC
TRBV9	TRBJ1-1	-	-	CASSVDPGAGTEAFF	TGTGCCAGCAGCGTAGATCCAGGGGCTGGCACTGAAGCTTTCTTT
TRBV7-2	TRBJ2-7	many	-	CASSLRLRGEQYF	TGTGCCAGCAGCTTACGCCTAAGGGGCGAGCAGTACTTC
TRBV4-3	TRBJ2-3	-	-	CASSQDSSTDTQYF	TGCGCCAGCAGCCAAGACAGTAGCACAGATACGCAGTATTTT
TRBV19	TRBJ2-1	-	TRBD2	CASSILRLAGKVKSYEQFF	TGTGCCAGTAGTATTTTGAGACTAGCGGGAAAAGTTAAGTCGTATGAGCAGTTCTTC
TRBV25-1	TRBJ2-7	-	TRBD1	CASSEDRVYEQYF	TGTGCCAGCAGTGAGGACAGGGTCTACGAGCAGTACTTC
TRBV20-1	TRBJ1-1	-	TRBD1	CSARTGVNTEAFF	TGCAGTGCTAGAACAGGGGTTAACACTGAAGCTTTCTTT
TRBV6-2/TRBV6-3	TRBJ2-1	few	TRBD2	CASSPPGGRNEQFF	TGTGCCAGCAGCCCCCCGGGAGGGCGGAATGAGCAGTTCTTC
TRBV5-4	TRBJ1-6	few	-	CASSLVARGSPLHF	TGTGCCAGCAGCTTGGTAGCCAGGGGTTCACCCCTCCACTTT
TRBV4-3	TRBJ2-1	-	-	CASSQDIAFTYNEQFF	TGCGCCAGCAGCCAAGATATAGCGTTTACCTACAATGAGCAGTTCTTC